This note documents a single TCR beta chain sequence. The antigen this receptor binds is unknown. Per-base quality was not reported, and no clone a single base away is much larger than it. The CDR3, from cysteine to phenylalanine, totals 16 residues. The sequence is cut down to CDR3 DNA, 48 bases in frame from base 1. A distance of 13 bases separates the germline ends of V and J, which lose 1 base and 4 bases respectively. As encoded in the germline V gene (reference sequence), CDR1 is LNHNV while CDR2 is YYDKDF. This entry comes from a study of technical replicates of blood from a handful of donors (dated by TCRdb to about 2017). The library was produced with the immunoSEQ multiplex PCR assay. TCRdb retrieved this table from immuneACCESS and kept in-frame rearrangements only. Not all clones are present; in checked studies, unresolved V genes account for under half, and no reason is known for the remainder. The sample contains roughly 68,000 clones, 90% to 95% of them found a single time. Together, the top ten hold about 4.9% of the sample.

This receptor was taken from a human donor in good health. Some clones in this sample may be carry-over from other donors' samples. The sample consisted of PBMCs. This chain is built from TRBV15 and TRBJ2-2; the D segment could be TRBD2, given 7 matching bases. The CDR3 reads as follows: CATSRVGGVRTGELFF. Here is the DNA: TGTGCCACCAGCAGAGTAGGGGGGGTTCGCACCGGGGAGCTGTTTTTT.